Listed here are 26 T cell receptor beta chains from one sample, sequenced in a study of OX40 agonist ivuxolimab in advanced cancers. Assay: immunoSEQ multiplex PCR; the TCRdb copy retains only in-frame clones and omits some. The sample yields tens of thousands of clones, more than 75% seen once. The sample consisted of CD4+ or CD8+ T cells sorted from blood, taken in a trial of the OX40 agonist ivuxolimab. The receptors originated from an adult with an advanced solid tumor such as melanoma, head and neck, liver or kidney cancer.

This rearrangement joins TRBV30 to TRBJ2-2; 13 bases fit TRBD2. The CDR3 sequence is 17 residues long. Germline trimming cut 2 bases from V and 2 bases from J; bases unmatched to any gene: 5. The germline gives CDR1 GTSNPN, CDR2 SVGIG (reference sequence). The CDR3 DNA sequence: TGTGCCTGGAGTAAGGGACTAGCGGGACCAAACACCGGGGAGCTGTTTTTT. Protein: CAWSKGLAGPNTGELFF.

V gene TRBV29-1 combines with J gene TRBJ2-2; a weak D match, TRBD2 (7 bases). The CDR3 is 14 residues long. Germline V gene data show CDR1 as SQVTM and CDR2 as ANQGSEA. Trimming pared 7 bases from V and 3 bases from J, leaving 15 bases between. CDR3 nucleotide sequence: TGCAGCGCTCCGGCGGGGGCGGACACCGGGGAGCTGTTTTTT. This translates into CSAPAGADTGELFF.

The gene calls are TRBV14 and TRBJ2-1; D is ambiguous. Germline values: CDR1 SGHDN, CDR2 FVKESK. The CDR3 spans 17 residues. With 0 bases removed from V and 0 bases from J, the gap between germline ends came to 12 bases. The CDR3: CASSQDRVLASYNEQFF. DNA for the CDR3: TGTGCCAGCAGCCAAGATCGAGTGCTTGCCTCCTACAATGAGCAGTTCTTC.

J is TRBJ2-1 and V is TRBV6-5, with D possibly being TRBD2 (6 bases). Germline CDR1 is MNHEY and CDR2 is SVGAGI. The CDR3 is 15 amino acids. Trimming left V 5 bases short and J 2 bases short, with 13 bases between. CDR3 amino acids: CASSRSGYTYNEQFF. Here the CDR3 DNA reads TGTGCCAGCAGTCGTAGCGGCTATACCTACAATGAGCAGTTCTTC.

The genes are TRBV19 and TRBJ2-5; D unresolved. CDR1 and CDR2 from the germline V gene are LNHDA and SQIVND (reference sequence). Trimming removed 7 bases from V and 3 bases from J, with 18 bases in between. The CDR3 covers 15 residues. In DNA form, the CDR3 reads TGTGCCAGTAAAGATAGGCCGCGAGGAAAAGAGACCCAGTACTTC. Translating it yields CASKDRPRGKETQYF.

This sequence joins TRBV7-2 and TRBJ2-7; a possible D gene is TRBD1 (6 bases). V lost 5 bases and J 3 bases, leaving 8 bases between the germline ends. CDR1 and CDR2 (germline): SGHTA, FQGNSA. The CDR3 is 12 amino acids. The CDR3 coding sequence is TGTGCCAGCAGCCAGACAGGCTACGAGCAGTACTTC. Amino acids: CASSQTGYEQYF.

The chain employs TRBV6-5 and TRBJ2-3; TRBD1 matches at 7 bases. Trimming removed 0 bases from V and 6 bases from J; junction bases left unmatched: 6. CDR1 MNHEY and CDR2 SVGAGI come from the germline V gene. This CDR3 region has 15 residues. CDR3 residues: CASSYSGTGVDTQYF. In DNA form, the CDR3 reads TGTGCCAGCAGTTACTCTGGTACAGGGGTCGATACGCAGTATTTT.

This clone was observed once. The chain has TRBV30 and TRBJ2-7, with a tentative D call TRBD2 (5 bases). V shed 5 bases and J shed 8 bases, with 16 bases lying between them. CDR1 and CDR2 (germline): GTSNPN, SVGIG (reference sequence). There are 12 residues in the CDR3. The CDR3 DNA sequence: TGTGCCTGGGGAGACCTTACGGGGAAGCAGTACTTC. Its protein product is CAWGDLTGKQYF.

The V and J genes are TRBV10-2 and TRBJ2-3; the match to TRBD2 covers 11 bases. The ends lost 8 bases at V and 5 bases at J; junction bases unmatched: 6. Germline loops: CDR1 WSHSY, CDR2 SAAADI. CDR3 length: 14 residues. The CDR3, as DNA: TGCGCCAGCTTTAGCGGGGGGGCCGGAGATACGCAGTATTTT. The encoded protein is CASFSGGAGDTQYF.

The rearrangement joins TRBV29-1 to TRBJ2-5; 7 bases match TRBD1. Germline CDR1 and CDR2: SQVTM and ANQGSEA. This CDR3 spans 14 amino acids. The trim removed 1 base at V and 5 bases at J, leaving 7 bases unmatched. CDR3 loop: CSVEGATGWETQYF. CDR3 coding DNA: TGCAGCGTTGAAGGTGCGACAGGGTGGGAGACCCAGTACTTC. Full variable domain (remainder filled in from reference TRBV29-1 and TRBJ2-5): SAVISQKPSRDICQRGTSLTIQCQVDSQVTMMFWYRQQPGQSLTLIATANQGSEATYESGFVIDKFPISRPNLTFSTLTVSNMSPEDSSIYLCSVEGATGWETQYFGPGTRLLVL.

This clone appeared a single time. The genes are TRBV28 and TRBJ1-1, with D uncertain. Germline CDR1 reads MDHEN; CDR2 reads SYDVKM. Trimming removed 4 bases from V and 2 bases from J, with 8 bases in between. This CDR3 is 13 amino acids long. As DNA, the CDR3 is TGTGCCAGCAGTTCCTCCGCCAACACTGAAGCTTTCTTT. Its translation: CASSSSANTEAFF.

The V gene is TRBV19, the J gene TRBJ1-5; 10 nucleotides agree with TRBD1. Germline V gene sequence: CDR1 LNHDA, CDR2 SQIVND (reference sequence). Germline trimming cut 6 bases from V and 9 bases from J; bases unmatched to any gene: 11. This CDR3 is 15 amino acids long. The CDR3 sequence: CASSRGQGMSRPQHF. Here the CDR3 DNA reads TGTGCCAGTAGCCGGGGACAGGGGATGTCTAGGCCCCAGCATTTT.

In its sample, this clone was seen once. In the same sample, other DNA sequences code for this CDR3. The chain joins TRBV27 to TRBJ1-2; the match to TRBD1 covers 8 bases. The J segment lost 7 bases and the V segment lost 3 bases, leaving 16 bases of the junction unmatched. CDR3 length: 17 amino acids. The germline CDR1 and CDR2 sequences are MNHEY and SMNVEV (reference sequence). This chain's CDR3 is CASSLRRPTTGGPGYTF. The CDR3 region has the DNA TGTGCCAGCAGTTTGCGTCGCCCCACTACAGGGGGGCCTGGCTACACCTTC.

The chain links TRBV19 to TRBJ2-1; 10 bases are shared with TRBD2. Germline-derived CDR1 and CDR2 are LNHDA and SQIVND (reference sequence). CDR3 size: 17 residues. J gave up 0 bases and V 7 bases, and 9 bases lay outside the gene matches. The CDR3 DNA is TGTGCCAGTACCGGAAGAGCGGGAGGGGGCTCCTACAATGAGCAGTTCTTC. Encoded protein: CASTGRAGGGSYNEQFF. The full variable domain, in which reference TRBV19 and TRBJ2-1 provide the parts outside the CDR3, is DGGITQSPKYLFRKEGQNVTLSCEQNLNHDAMYWYRQDPGQGLRLIYYSQIVNDFQKGDIAEGYSVSREKKESFPLTVTSAQKNPTAFYLCASTGRAGGGSYNEQFFGPGTRLTVL.

Here the CDR3 reads CASRNPGQFVYGYTF. The DNA of the CDR3 is TGTGCCAGCAGAAACCCGGGACAGTTTGTCTATGGCTACACCTTC. This sequence joins TRBV6-1 and TRBJ1-2; TRBD1 matches 7 bases. V lost 6 bases, J lost 4 bases, and 11 bases stayed unmatched. CDR3 length: 15 amino acids. Germline loops: CDR1 MNHNS, CDR2 SASEGT.

The CDR3 is CAAREGGSTDTQYF. The CDR3 nucleotides are TGTGCCGCCCGGGAGGGCGGGAGCACAGATACGCAGTATTTT. The gene calls are TRBV6-5 and TRBJ2-3; 8 positions match TRBD2. The CDR3 is 14 residues long. V was clipped by 11 bases and J by 0 bases; unmatched bases: 7. Germline V CDR1 and CDR2: MNHEY, SVGAGI.

The V gene is TRBV7-9, the J gene TRBJ1-2; TRBD1 agrees at 8 bases. CDR1 and CDR2 from the germline V gene are SEHNR and FQNEAQ (reference sequence). The CDR3 totals 13 residues. V lost 3 bases to trimming and J lost 6 bases; unmatched junction nucleotides: 3. CDR3 region: CASSLQGANGYTF. The CDR3 bases are TGTGCCAGCAGCTTGCAGGGGGCAAATGGCTACACCTTC.

The V call is TRBV7-9, the J call TRBJ2-7, with 7 bases that match TRBD1. CDR3 length: 12 residues. After removal of 5 bases from V and 5 bases from J, the junction contained 3 bases not matched to a gene. CDR1 and CDR2 (germline): SEHNR, FQNEAQ (reference sequence). The CDR3 is CASSKTGNEQYF. CDR3 coding DNA: TGTGCCAGCAGCAAGACAGGGAACGAGCAGTACTTC.

This clone was counted a single time. The chain joins TRBV2 to TRBJ2-5; TRBD2 is a possible D gene (6 bases). There are 14 residues in the CDR3. Deletions cut 6 bases from V and 1 base from J, with 12 bases between. Germline loops: CDR1 SNHLY, CDR2 FYNNEI. The CDR3 spells CASRDGRGQETQYF. Here the CDR3 DNA reads TGTGCCAGCAGAGATGGGCGGGGCCAAGAGACCCAGTACTTC.

The chain has TRBV6-5 and TRBJ1-1; 7 nucleotides match TRBD1. The V and J ends lost 1 base and 1 base, in that order; junction bases with no gene match: 0. In germline, CDR1 is MNHEY, CDR2 SVGAGI. The CDR3 runs to 14 residues. Here the CDR3 reads CASSYWTGNTEAFF. In nucleotides, the CDR3 is TGTGCCAGCAGTTACTGGACAGGGAACACTGAAGCTTTCTTT.

This chain connects TRBV28 to TRBJ1-5, with D possibly TRBD1 on 5 matching bases. The CDR3 is 15 amino acids. In germline, CDR1 is MDHEN, CDR2 SYDVKM. With 5 bases removed from V and 4 bases from J, the gap between germline ends came to 15 bases. The CDR3 DNA reads TGTGCCAGCAGTCCCACTTCAGGGTATAATCAGCCCCAGCATTTT. Residues: CASSPTSGYNQPQHF.

This chain links TRBV7-8 with TRBJ2-3, with TRBD2 as a possible D gene (5 bases). The CDR3 is made up of 15 amino acids. Per germline, CDR1 SGHVS and CDR2 FQNEAQ. Trimming stripped 0 bases from V and 2 bases from J, with 9 bases between. CDR3 amino acids: CASSLALANTDTQYF. The CDR3 DNA reads as TGTGCCAGCAGCTTAGCGCTAGCAAACACAGATACGCAGTATTTT. Full variable domain (missing parts from reference TRBV7-8 and TRBJ2-3): GAGVSQSPRYKVAKRGQDVALRCDPISGHVSLFWYQQALGQGPEFLTYFQNEAQLDKSGLPSDRFFAERPEGSVSTLKIQRTQQEDSAVYLCASSLALANTDTQYFGPGTRLTVL.

The J gene is TRBJ2-7, the V gene TRBV11-2, with TRBD2 matching 9 bases. Losses at the gene ends were 5 bases for V and 7 bases for J; bases not matched to a gene: 12. CDR1 is SGHAT and CDR2 is FQNNGV in the germline V gene. CDR3 length: 15 amino acids. The CDR3 DNA follows: TGTGCCAGCAGCCCTCCTGCTAGCGGGATAGGTGAGCAGTACTTC. Translating it yields CASSPPASGIGEQYF.

The chain has TRBV6-1 and TRBJ2-1, with D possibly being TRBD2 (6 bases). This CDR3 region has 14 residues. Deletions cut 3 bases from V and 9 bases from J, with 15 bases between. CDR1 is MNHNS, CDR2 SASEGT, per germline. The CDR3 DNA is TGTGCCAGCAGTGAGAACCCAGGACTATCTGAGCAGTTCTTC. Translated: CASSENPGLSEQFF.

The V and J genes are TRBV7-9 and TRBJ2-7, with 11 bases fitting TRBD1. V dropped 4 bases and J dropped 3; count of bases not matched to a gene: 2. The CDR3 extends over 14 amino acids. Germline-derived CDR1 and CDR2 are SEHNR and FQNEAQ (reference sequence). The CDR3 DNA sequence: TGTGCCAGCAGCTCAGGGACAGGGGGCTACGAGCAGTACTTC. Translating gives CASSSGTGGYEQYF.

This chain joins TRBV6-5 and TRBJ2-5, with D possibly matching TRBD2 (6 bases). The CDR3 is 14 residues long. CDR1 and CDR2 from the germline V gene are MNHEY and SVGAGI. V lost 0 bases and J lost 5, with 10 bases in between. The CDR3, as DNA: TGTGCCAGCAGTTACTCAGGGAGGTTGGAGACCCAGTACTTC. It encodes CASSYSGRLETQYF.